The sequence of this T cell receptor (beta chain) was determined in a study of T-cell reconstitution after alpha-beta-depleted transplantation in children. Findings and limits, study-wide: After transplant, at about two months, alpha-beta T cells were reportedly derived from several hundred expanded graft clones. TCRbeta diversity was high at day 60 in some patients (a result of surviving recipient T cells and thymic progenitors).

CDR1 MDHEN and CDR2 SYDVKM come from the germline V gene. V lost 3 bases to trimming and J lost 7 bases, with 7 bases between them. The CDR3 is made up of 12 amino acids. Preparation of the TCRbeta library was carried out with unique molecular identifiers. TCRdb redid the calling of the PCR reads with MiXCR, one entry per CDR3 protein. The data contain roughly 52,000 distinct CDR3 sequences, under 6.5% of them seen just once; the ten biggest clones take up about 33%. This clonotype was seen repeatedly, ten times or more. Its antigen is unidentified. V and J are TRBV28 and TRBJ2-1; D not resolved. The receptor was derived from a female patient under 10 years old who had a stem cell transplant for aplastic anemia, so the T cells may come from the graft donor. The sample in question was PBMCs, mostly from graft donor cells, obtained 60 days after TCRalphabeta/CD19-depleted stem cell transplant. CDR3 sequence (DNA): TGTGCCAGCAGTTTGACGGAGAATGAGCAGTTCTTC. Residues: CASSLTENEQFF. Combining the CDR3 with reference TRBV28 and TRBJ2-1 gives the whole variable domain DVKVTQSSRYLVKRTGEKVFLECVQDMDHENMFWYRQDPGLGLRLIYFSYDVKMKEKGDIPEGYSVSREKKERFSLILESASTNQTSMYLCASSLTENEQFFGPGTRLTVL.